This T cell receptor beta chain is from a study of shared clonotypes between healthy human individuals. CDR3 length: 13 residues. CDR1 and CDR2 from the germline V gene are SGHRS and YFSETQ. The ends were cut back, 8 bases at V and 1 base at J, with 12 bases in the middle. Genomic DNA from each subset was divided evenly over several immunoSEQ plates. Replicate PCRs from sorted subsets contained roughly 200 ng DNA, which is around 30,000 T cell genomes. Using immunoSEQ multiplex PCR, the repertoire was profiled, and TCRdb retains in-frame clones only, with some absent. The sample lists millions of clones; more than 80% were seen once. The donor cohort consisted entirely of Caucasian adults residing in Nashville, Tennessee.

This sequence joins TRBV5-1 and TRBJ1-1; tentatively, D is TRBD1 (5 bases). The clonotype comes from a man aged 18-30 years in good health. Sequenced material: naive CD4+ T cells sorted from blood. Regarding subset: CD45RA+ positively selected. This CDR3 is CASFRDQNTEAFF. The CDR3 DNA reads TGCGCCAGTTTCCGGGACCAGAACACTGAAGCTTTCTTT.